Each of the 9 T cell receptor beta chains below was sequenced from the same sample in a study of cytomegalovirus exposure and HLA in healthy donors. Use of 60 Vbeta and 13 Jbeta primers characterized the PCR. Generated by immunoSEQ multiplex PCR, the TCRdb table keeps only in-frame clones and is missing some. The data contain roughly 180,000 clones, roughly 87% of them singletons. The sequencing input was PBMCs. The receptors were gathered from a man aged 35 to 55 in good health and CMV-seronegative.

V and J are TRBV28 and TRBJ1-1; 8 bases are a match to TRBD1. V lost 7 bases and J lost 1; bases outside the gene matches: 5. Per germline, CDR1 MDHEN and CDR2 SYDVKM. This CDR3 is built from 14 residues. The CDR3 here is CASTLTGGNTEAFF. In nucleotides, the CDR3 is TGTGCCAGCACCCTTACAGGGGGGAACACTGAAGCTTTCTTT.

In this sample, this clone turned up once. The V and J genes are TRBV7-2 and TRBJ2-3; TRBD2 might be the D (7 bases). Germline loops: CDR1 SGHTA, CDR2 FQGNSA. The CDR3 has 13 amino acids. Deletions cut 2 bases from V and 6 bases from J, with 9 bases between. CDR3: CASSLRGADTQYF. The DNA for the CDR3 is TGTGCCAGCAGCTTACGGGGGGCTGATACGCAGTATTTT.

This clone was counted a few times. V is TRBV6-1 and J is TRBJ1-5; 12 bases are shared with TRBD1. CDR3 size: 17 residues. Germline V CDR1 and CDR2: MNHNS, SASEGT. V lost 3 bases, J lost 1 base, and 4 bases stayed unmatched. CDR3 loop: CASSEVGQGASNQPQHF. CDR3 nucleotide sequence: TGTGCCAGCAGTGAGGTGGGACAGGGGGCGAGCAATCAGCCCCAGCATTTT.

The chain uses TRBV11-2 and TRBJ1-4; no clear D gene. This CDR3 spans 14 amino acids. Trimming stripped 4 bases from V and 14 bases from J, with 20 bases between. CDR1 is SGHAT and CDR2 is FQNNGV in the germline V gene. CDR3 sequence reads: CASSSSTPGGRLFF. Here the CDR3 DNA reads TGTGCCAGCAGCTCGTCCACCCCAGGAGGACGTCTGTTTTTT.

This clone appeared once. Other DNA sequences in the sample encode the same CDR3. The rearrangement links TRBV7-2 to TRBJ2-5, with D tentatively TRBD2 (6 bases). The CDR3 has 14 residues. CDR1 is SGHTA and CDR2 is FQGNSA in the germline V gene. V lost 0 bases to trimming and J lost 2 bases, with 7 bases between them. In DNA form, the CDR3 reads TGTGCCAGCAGCTTAGCGGGGAGGCAAGAGACCCAGTACTTC. The encoded protein is CASSLAGRQETQYF.

This sequence joins TRBV28 and TRBJ1-2; D gene ambiguous. V lost 6 bases and J 7 bases, leaving 21 bases between the germline ends. The CDR3 has 15 residues. Germline V gene sequence: CDR1 MDHEN, CDR2 SYDVKM. DNA for the CDR3: TGTGCCAGCAGCGACTCTAGCCCCCGCTATAGTGGCTACACCTTC. Amino acids: CASSDSSPRYSGYTF.

The chain employs TRBV5-1 and TRBJ1-2, with TRBD1 matching 8 bases. From germline, CDR1 is SGHRS and CDR2 YFSETQ. The J segment lost 5 bases and the V segment lost 4 bases, leaving 7 bases of the junction unmatched. The CDR3 is made up of 14 amino acids. The CDR3 coding sequence is TGCGCCAGCAGCCCGGACAGGGATGGTTATGGCTACACCTTC. This translates into CASSPDRDGYGYTF.

This clone has only one observation. The gene calls are TRBV7-2 and TRBJ2-7, with D possibly TRBD2 on 5 matching bases. Per the germline V gene, CDR1 is SGHTA and CDR2 is FQGNSA. The V end was cut by 5 bases, the J end by 6 bases, with 23 bases between. This CDR3 is 16 amino acids long. This CDR3 is CASSARGFLSRIEQYF. For the CDR3, the DNA is TGTGCCAGCAGCGCCAGAGGGTTCCTCAGCCGGATCGAGCAGTACTTC.

The chain combines TRBV4-3 with TRBJ2-3, with 9 bases fitting TRBD2. From germline, CDR1 is LGHNA and CDR2 YSLEER. The V and J ends lost 3 bases and 5 bases, in that order; junction bases with no gene match: 12. CDR3 length equals 17 residues. CDR3 nucleotides: TGCGCCAGCAGCCATTTTCAAGCGGGGGGCGGTGGAGATACGCAGTATTTT. The encoded protein is CASSHFQAGGGGDTQYF.